The 9 T cell receptor beta chains given below trace back to one sample, sequenced in a study of cytomegalovirus exposure and HLA in healthy donors. PCR amplification relied on 60 Vbeta primers (plus 13 Jbeta primers). Produced via immunoSEQ multiplex PCR; TCRdb's table is partial and in-frame only. The sample contains just over 200,000 clones, approximately 70% of which appear only once. Sequenced: PBMCs. These receptors were collected from a man aged 40-49 years in good health and CMV-seropositive.

V gene TRBV2 combines with J gene TRBJ1-1; 7 bases are shared with TRBD1. The CDR3 covers 14 residues. V shed 4 bases and J 5 bases; nucleotides not matched to a gene: 7. Germline V gene sequence: CDR1 SNHLY, CDR2 FYNNEI. CDR3 loop: CASSARTGRTEAFF. Here the CDR3 DNA reads TGTGCCAGCAGTGCAAGGACAGGAAGGACTGAAGCTTTCTTT.

The rearrangement joins TRBV7-3 to TRBJ2-5; 10 nucleotides line up with TRBD2. The CDR3 spans 14 residues. Germline CDR1 reads SGHTA; CDR2 reads FQGTGA. Trimming at V came to 8 bases and at J to 4 bases, leaving 7 bases not matched to a gene. CDR3 bases: TGTGCCAGCTCCGAGCGGGGGGGGAGAGAGACCCAGTACTTC. This codes for CASSERGGRETQYF.

This clone was seen a few times. Germline and junction disagree at one end, which may indicate a read error. The chain recombines TRBV11-2 with TRBJ2-4; TRBD1 is a possible D gene (6 bases). The CDR3 length is 11 residues. Germline V gives CDR1 SGHAT, CDR2 FQNNGV. The CDR3 nucleotides read TGTGCCAGCAGCTTTGGGGATCGGACAGACTTC. Translation: CASSFGDRTDF. The full variable domain, with the rest looked up from reference TRBV11-2 and TRBJ2-4, is EAGVAQSPRYKIIEKRQSVAFWCNPISGHATLYWYQQILGQGPKLLIQFQNNGVVDDSQLPKDRFSAERLKGVDSTLKIQPAKLEDSAVYLCASSFGDRTDFGAGTRLSVL.

The genes are TRBV10-3 and TRBJ1-2; a possible D gene is TRBD1 (6 bases). The length of the CDR3 is 16 residues. The ends were cut back, 3 bases at V and 4 bases at J, with 18 bases in the middle. CDR1 ENHRY and CDR2 SYGVKD come from the germline V gene. Here the CDR3 DNA reads TGTGCCATCAGTGAACCCTGGGGGGGGCCTAGCTATGGCTACACCTTC. This encodes CAISEPWGGPSYGYTF.

The chain has TRBV2 and TRBJ2-5; 7 nucleotides agree with TRBD2. The germline CDR1 and CDR2 sequences are SNHLY and FYNNEI. V shed 4 bases, J shed 2 bases, and the junction held 7 bases outside the gene matches. This CDR3 contains 15 residues. The chain's CDR3 is CASSAQAGLQETQYF. For the CDR3, the DNA is TGTGCCAGCAGTGCTCAAGCGGGGCTACAAGAGACCCAGTACTTC. The whole variable domain, filled in from reference TRBV2 and TRBJ2-5, reads EPEVTQTPSHQVTQMGQEVILRCVPISNHLYFYWYRQILGQKVEFLVSFYNNEISEKSEIFDDQFSVERPDGSNFTLKIRSTKLEDSAMYFCASSAQAGLQETQYFGPGTRLLVL.

The V call is TRBV7-2, the J call TRBJ1-2, with 8 bases lining up with TRBD1. Trimming cost V 4 bases and J 6 bases; bases outside gene matches: 10. From germline, CDR1 is SGHTA and CDR2 FQGNSA. CDR3 length: 15 residues. The CDR3 here is CASSSPGTGGNGYTF. The CDR3 region has the DNA TGTGCCAGCAGCTCCCCCGGGACAGGAGGGAATGGCTACACCTTC.

Worth noting for this clone: The junction departs from the called germline gene at one end, perhaps through a read error. The V gene is TRBV5-1, the J gene TRBJ2-2, with 7 bases that match TRBD2. CDR1 and CDR2 (germline): SGHRS, YFSETQ. The CDR3 has 15 residues. CDR3 sequence (DNA): TGCGCCAGCAACTTGGCTAGCGGGAACACCGGGGAGCTGTTTTTT. It is translated as CASNLASGNTGELFF.

This clone was seen more than once but under ten times. This CDR3 reads CASSSLGGMDTQYF. Written as DNA, the CDR3 is TGTGCCAGCAGCTCCCTTGGGGGGATGGATACGCAGTATTTT. This rearrangement joins TRBV7-2 to TRBJ2-3; the D gene is possibly TRBD2 (6 bases). This CDR3 contains 14 residues. Germline CDR1 reads SGHTA; CDR2 reads FQGNSA. V was cut by 4 bases and J by 6 bases, with 14 bases left in between.

This clone turned up a few times. In DNA, the CDR3 is TGTGCCAGCAGCCCCGGGTGGGGGGACACTGAAGCTTTCTTT. This codes for CASSPGWGDTEAFF. J is TRBJ1-1 and V is TRBV6-5, with D maybe TRBD1 (5 bases). The CDR3 loop spans 14 amino acids. Germline CDR1 and CDR2: MNHEY and SVGAGI. V dropped 6 bases and J dropped 3 bases, with 14 bases sitting between them.